These 27 T cell receptor beta chains originate from one sample sequenced in a study of cytomegalovirus exposure and HLA in healthy donors. Researchers ran the PCR with 60 Vbeta and 13 Jbeta primers. Repertoires were generated with immunoSEQ multiplex PCR, while TCRdb's copy carries only in-frame clones and drops some. The sample holds around 140,000 clones; around 77% are singletons and the top ten take over 0.9%. Sequences were obtained from PBMCs. These receptors all come from a woman aged 55 to 70 in good health and CMV-seronegative.

The chain employs TRBV6-4 and TRBJ1-4, with TRBD1 matching 7 bases. Looked up from germline, CDR1 is MRHNA and CDR2 is SNTAGT. This CDR3 is 15 amino acids long. Trimming removed 9 bases from V and 5 bases from J; junction bases left unmatched: 12. DNA of the CDR3: TGTGCCAGTAAAATACGGACAGGAGAAAATGAAAAACTGTTTTTT. It specifies CASKIRTGENEKLFF.

The V and J genes are TRBV23-1 and TRBJ2-1; the D is unclear. TRBV23-1 is reported as an ORF; its role is uncertain. Trimming took 3 bases from V and 7 from J, leaving 10 bases between them. The CDR3 is made up of 13 amino acids. CDR3 nucleotides: TGCGCCAGCAGTCAGTCCCAGGATAATGAGCAGTTCTTC. This codes for CASSQSQDNEQFF.

This chain uses TRBV27 with TRBJ1-2; D unclear. This CDR3 is 13 amino acids long. The ends were cut back, 3 bases at V and 8 bases at J, with 13 bases in the middle. Germline V gene lookup returns CDR1 MNHEY and CDR2 SMNVEV (reference sequence). Here the CDR3 reads CASSLEGRGGYTF. In DNA, the CDR3 is TGTGCCAGCAGTTTGGAAGGGAGAGGCGGCTACACCTTC.

This chain joins TRBV6-5 and TRBJ2-1, with D possibly being TRBD2 (5 bases). Germline-derived CDR1 and CDR2 are MNHEY and SVGAGI. CDR3 length: 12 residues. V shed 8 bases and J shed 5 bases, with 10 bases lying between them. CDR3 region: CASWASNNEQFF. Written as DNA, the CDR3 is TGTGCCAGCTGGGCTAGCAACAATGAGCAGTTCTTC.

This chain uses TRBV5-1 with TRBJ1-1; D not certain. The CDR3 spans 14 residues. The V end lost 2 bases, the J end lost 2 bases, and 10 bases lay between the germline ends. Germline CDR1 reads SGHRS; CDR2 reads YFSETQ. As DNA, the CDR3 is TGCGCCAGCAGCTTCCAGTCGCCCAACACTGAAGCTTTCTTT. This gives the protein CASSFQSPNTEAFF.

This clone came up a few times. The chain employs TRBV9 and TRBJ2-3, with 10 bases matching TRBD1. The CDR3 covers 15 residues. Germline V lookup: CDR1 SGDLS, CDR2 YYNGEE. V lost 3 bases and J lost 4; bases outside the gene matches: 5. The DNA for the CDR3 is TGTGCCAGCAGCGCGACAGGGGGCTCGGCAGATACGCAGTATTTT. As protein: CASSATGGSADTQYF.

The rearrangement links TRBV6-1 to TRBJ2-7; no reliable D call. Germline CDR1 and CDR2: MNHNS and SASEGT. CDR3 size: 12 residues. Trimming took 3 bases from V and 7 from J, leaving 10 bases between them. The CDR3 DNA follows: TGTGCCAGCAGTGACCCTAGAAGGGAGCAGTACTTC. Residues: CASSDPRREQYF.

This rearrangement joins TRBV19 to TRBJ1-1; TRBD1 matches at 7 bases. Trimming at V came to 1 base and at J to 1 base, leaving 6 bases not matched to a gene. The CDR3 runs to 16 residues. Germline values: CDR1 LNHDA, CDR2 SQIVND (reference sequence). The CDR3 here is CASSIGPYRGNTEAFF. The CDR3 DNA reads TGTGCCAGTAGTATAGGTCCGTACAGGGGGAACACTGAAGCTTTCTTT.

The V and J genes are TRBV19 and TRBJ1-5; weak D call: TRBD1 (6 bases). Germline V gene data show CDR1 as LNHDA and CDR2 as SQIVND (reference sequence). Trimming shortened V by 5 bases and J by 5 bases, and 16 bases separated the two germline ends. The CDR3 extends over 15 amino acids. CDR3 protein: CASSSYTGYYQPQHF. The DNA for the CDR3 is TGTGCCAGTAGTTCCTATACAGGGTACTATCAGCCCCAGCATTTT.

V is TRBV30 and J is TRBJ2-7, with 9 nucleotides matching TRBD1. The trim removed 2 bases at V and 2 bases at J, leaving 7 bases unmatched. Germline loops: CDR1 GTSNPN, CDR2 SVGIG (reference sequence). CDR3 length: 15 residues. CDR3 protein: CAWSHGGTGPYEQYF. For the CDR3, the DNA is TGTGCCTGGAGTCATGGAGGGACAGGGCCCTACGAGCAGTACTTC.

A note on this clone: A junction end diverges from the germline sequence, so it may reflect a read error. This chain uses TRBV5-8 with TRBJ1-5; weak D call: TRBD1 (6 bases). The length of the CDR3 is 18 residues. Germline V CDR1 and CDR2: SGHTS, YDEGEE. The CDR3, as DNA: TGTGCCAGCAGCTCCGCCACAACCTCGGGACACATCAATCAGCTCCAGCATTTT. This gives the protein CASSSATTSGHINQLQHF.

The genes are TRBV7-2 and TRBJ1-1; the match to TRBD1 covers 10 bases. Looked up from germline, CDR1 is SGHTA and CDR2 is FQGNSA. The CDR3 loop spans 16 amino acids. Trimming cost V 6 bases and J 3 bases; bases outside gene matches: 10. CDR3 sequence: CASSPSGTGVYTEAFF. The CDR3 DNA is TGTGCCAGCAGTCCATCCGGGACAGGGGTATACACTGAAGCTTTCTTT.

Concerning this clone: Mismatch with germline at one junction end may stem from a read error. The V and J genes are TRBV6-1 and TRBJ1-6; TRBD1 is a possible D gene (6 bases). The CDR3 is made up of 14 amino acids. CDR1 and CDR2 from the germline V gene are MNHNS and SASEGT. The CDR3 DNA reads TGTGCCAGCAGTCGGACAGTAGTTAATTCACCCCTCTACTTT. It encodes CASSRTVVNSPLYF.

The chain couples TRBV27 to TRBJ1-6; D unresolved. Germline loops: CDR1 MNHEY, CDR2 SMNVEV (reference sequence). There are 15 residues in the CDR3. The V end was cut by 3 bases, the J end by 0 bases, with 6 bases between. The CDR3 loop is CASSFQFSYNSPLHF. The CDR3 nucleotides are TGTGCCAGCAGTTTTCAGTTCTCCTATAATTCACCCCTCCACTTT.

Only a few counts were recorded for this clone. This sequence joins TRBV30 and TRBJ1-1; D remains ambiguous. The CDR3 covers 13 residues. The V gene's germline CDR1 is GTSNPN and CDR2 SVGIG (reference sequence). Trimming took 4 bases from V and 0 from J, leaving 9 bases between them. The chain's CDR3 is CAWNRPLNTEAFF. CDR3 DNA sequence: TGTGCCTGGAACAGACCGTTGAACACTGAAGCTTTCTTT.

The genes are TRBV7-8 and TRBJ2-2, with D uncertain. The CDR3 runs to 17 residues. Germline-derived CDR1 and CDR2 are SGHVS and FQNEAQ. V lost 1 base to trimming and J lost 4 bases, with 16 bases between them. The DNA of the CDR3 is TGTGCCAGCAGCTTAGATCTGGTGTCGGGTGGCACCGGGGAGCTGTTTTTT. Encoded protein: CASSLDLVSGGTGELFF.

A few counts support this clone. The rearrangement uses TRBV5-6 and TRBJ2-4; 12 bases are shared with TRBD2. The CDR3 loop spans 17 amino acids. Trimming at V came to 3 bases and at J to 7 bases, leaving 11 bases not matched to a gene. Germline V CDR1 and CDR2: SGHDT, YYEEEE. The CDR3 sequence: CASSSLPPSGRGNIQYF. The DNA of the CDR3 is TGTGCCAGCAGCTCACTCCCCCCTAGCGGGAGGGGCAACATTCAGTACTTC. Based on the CDR3 plus reference TRBV5-6 and TRBJ2-4, the full variable domain is DAGVTQSPTHLIKTRGQQVTLRCSPKSGHDTVSWYQQALGQGPQFIFQYYEEEERQRGNFPDRFSGHQFPNYSSELNVNALLLGDSALYLCASSSLPPSGRGNIQYFGAGTRLSVL.

This clone was counted only a few times. CDR3 region: CASSLWGLNTEAFF. CDR3 DNA sequence: TGTGCCAGCAGTTTGTGGGGCCTGAACACTGAAGCTTTCTTT. The genes are TRBV27 and TRBJ1-1, with D possibly matching TRBD1 (5 bases). V was pared by 3 bases and J by 0 bases, with 8 bases between. From germline, CDR1 is MNHEY and CDR2 SMNVEV (reference sequence). CDR3 size: 14 residues.

This chain connects TRBV28 to TRBJ2-3; 9 bases match TRBD2. The CDR3 sequence is 15 residues long. Germline lookup yields CDR1 MDHEN and CDR2 SYDVKM. V lost 4 bases and J lost 5; bases outside the gene matches: 7. DNA of the CDR3: TGTGCCAGCAGTTCCCCAGCGGGGGGCGGAGATACGCAGTATTTT. Amino acids: CASSSPAGGGDTQYF. Drawing the rest from reference TRBV28 and TRBJ2-3, the complete variable domain is DVKVTQSSRYLVKRTGEKVFLECVQDMDHENMFWYRQDPGLGLRLIYFSYDVKMKEKGDIPEGYSVSREKKERFSLILESASTNQTSMYLCASSSPAGGGDTQYFGPGTRLTVL.

This clone was seen a single time. The CDR3 reads CASRPRTGVRDRYGYTF. CDR3 in DNA: TGTGCCAGTAGACCCAGGACAGGGGTACGGGACCGCTATGGCTACACCTTC. The V gene is TRBV19, the J gene TRBJ1-2; 9 nucleotides align to TRBD1. Trimming cost V 6 bases and J 4 bases; bases outside gene matches: 15. The V gene's germline CDR1 is LNHDA and CDR2 SQIVND (reference sequence). This CDR3 is 17 amino acids long.

The chain uses TRBV2 and TRBJ2-5; 7 bases are shared with TRBD2. The ends lost 6 bases at V and 5 bases at J; junction bases unmatched: 15. Germline values: CDR1 SNHLY, CDR2 FYNNEI. The CDR3 is made up of 16 amino acids. DNA for the CDR3: TGTGCCAGCAGCATAGACGGACGGTGGGGGGGGGAGACCCAGTACTTC. Translating it yields CASSIDGRWGGETQYF.

V is TRBV27 and J is TRBJ2-7; the match to TRBD2 covers 13 bases. V was pared by 6 bases and J by 2 bases, with 7 bases of the junction left unmatched. The CDR3 runs 16 residues. Germline V gene lookup returns CDR1 MNHEY and CDR2 SMNVEV (reference sequence). CDR3: CASRGLAGFAAYEQYF. The CDR3 bases are TGTGCCAGCAGGGGACTAGCGGGATTTGCAGCCTACGAGCAGTACTTC.

This rearrangement joins TRBV5-4 to TRBJ2-3, with 10 bases matching TRBD2. Trimming took 4 bases from V and 0 from J; bases not matched to a gene: 8. CDR1 is SGHNT and CDR2 is YYREEE in the germline V gene (reference sequence). There are 17 residues in the CDR3. DNA of the CDR3: TGTGCCAGCAGCCCCCACTCGGGACTAGCGAGCACAGATACGCAGTATTTT. Residues: CASSPHSGLASTDTQYF. Filled out from reference TRBV5-4 and TRBJ2-3, the complete variable domain reads ETGVTQSPTHLIKTRGQQVTLRCSSQSGHNTVSWYQQALGQGPQFIFQYYREEENGRGNFPPRFSGLQFPNYSSELNVNALELDDSALYLCASSPHSGLASTDTQYFGPGTRLTVL.

This chain uses TRBV4-1 with TRBJ2-6; D might be TRBD1 (6 bases). Trimming stripped 0 bases from V and 2 bases from J, with 20 bases between. Germline CDR1 and CDR2: MGHRA and YSYEKL. This CDR3 is built from 20 residues. DNA for the CDR3: TGCGCCAGCAGCCAAGATCTTGTTCGCACAGGGCTCACTGGGGCCAACGTCCTGACTTTC. Protein: CASSQDLVRTGLTGANVLTF.

This clone was recorded a few times. This chain joins TRBV5-4 and TRBJ1-2; D is uncertain. The CDR3 length is 13 residues. The germline CDR1 and CDR2 sequences are SGHNT and YYREEE (reference sequence). Trimming removed 4 bases from V and 5 bases from J, with 12 bases in between. CDR3 nucleotide sequence: TGTGCCAGCAGCAAGGCAGCGCCATATGGCTACACCTTC. It codes for CASSKAAPYGYTF.

V usage is TRBV7-9 and J usage is TRBJ1-1; the match to TRBD1 covers 7 bases. The CDR3 extends over 15 amino acids. The J segment lost 4 bases and the V segment lost 5 bases, leaving 10 bases of the junction unmatched. Germline V CDR1 and CDR2: SEHNR, FQNEAQ (reference sequence). The CDR3 here is CASSETTGLGTEAFF. The CDR3 DNA follows: TGTGCCAGCAGCGAAACGACAGGGTTAGGCACTGAAGCTTTCTTT.

The V call is TRBV29-1, the J call TRBJ2-2, with D perhaps TRBD2 (6 bases). V lost 4 bases to trimming and J lost 2 bases, with 14 bases between them. Per germline, CDR1 SQVTM and CDR2 ANQGSEA. This CDR3 comprises 15 residues. CDR3: CSVGRELPNTGELFF. The CDR3 nucleotides read TGCAGCGTTGGCCGGGAGCTACCTAACACCGGGGAGCTGTTTTTT.